This T cell receptor beta chain was sequenced during a study of CD8 T cells in Susac syndrome. RNA in amounts of roughly 0.5 to 1 ug was reverse transcribed with random hexamers. The authors amplified TCR beta CDR3 across 54 Vbeta and 13 Jbeta using immunoSEQ multiplex PCR. TCRdb itself ran the immunoSEQ multiplex PCR reads through MiXCR, one entry per CDR3 protein. The sample carries fewer than 200,000 distinct CDR3 sequences, approximately 94% recorded once. Per the germline V gene, CDR1 is MGHDK and CDR2 is SYGVNS. The germline V and J ends were trimmed by 4 bases and 4 bases, with 10 bases remaining between them. The CDR3 runs 13 residues.

This receptor was obtained from a human donor in good health. Sample: CD4+ T cells from PBMCs. The genes are TRBV25-1 and TRBJ2-5; D possibly matches TRBD1 or TRBD2 (6 bases each). The CDR3 loop is CASSVGGRETQYF. CDR3 DNA sequence: TGTGCCAGCAGTGTCGGGGGCCGAGAGACCCAGTACTTC.